This TCR beta chain was sequenced during a study of shared clonotypes between healthy human individuals. The CDR3 has 18 residues. CDR1 is SGHRS and CDR2 is YFSETQ in the germline V gene. With 2 bases clipped from V and 9 bases from J, the junction kept 18 bases outside the gene matches. Findings of the study overall: Tissue TCR repertoires likely differ from these blood-only repertoires. Sequencing depth was predicted to influence how clonotypes are shared among donors. A limitation of the genetic and exposure-history diversity represented arose from few donors.

As handled by the study authors: Filtering differed because ImmunoSEQ produced junction-only sequences that carried no quality scores. TCRdb's copy holds only in-frame clones and misses some; the assay was immunoSEQ multiplex PCR. From that table come the V and J calls and clone size; the DNA was used to work out D and trimming. The table includes about 510,000 clones, over 60% detected once. To note about this clone: No antigen is known for it.

Sequenced material: PBMCs. The genes are TRBV5-1 and TRBJ2-1; TRBD2 matches at 9 bases. The TCR originated in a woman between 35 and 50 years old in good health. Some clones in this sample may be carry-over from other donors' samples. This chain's CDR3 is CASSLFSEREAMRSEQFF. Here the CDR3 DNA reads TGCGCCAGCAGCTTATTTAGTGAGCGGGAGGCCATGCGGAGTGAGCAGTTCTTC.